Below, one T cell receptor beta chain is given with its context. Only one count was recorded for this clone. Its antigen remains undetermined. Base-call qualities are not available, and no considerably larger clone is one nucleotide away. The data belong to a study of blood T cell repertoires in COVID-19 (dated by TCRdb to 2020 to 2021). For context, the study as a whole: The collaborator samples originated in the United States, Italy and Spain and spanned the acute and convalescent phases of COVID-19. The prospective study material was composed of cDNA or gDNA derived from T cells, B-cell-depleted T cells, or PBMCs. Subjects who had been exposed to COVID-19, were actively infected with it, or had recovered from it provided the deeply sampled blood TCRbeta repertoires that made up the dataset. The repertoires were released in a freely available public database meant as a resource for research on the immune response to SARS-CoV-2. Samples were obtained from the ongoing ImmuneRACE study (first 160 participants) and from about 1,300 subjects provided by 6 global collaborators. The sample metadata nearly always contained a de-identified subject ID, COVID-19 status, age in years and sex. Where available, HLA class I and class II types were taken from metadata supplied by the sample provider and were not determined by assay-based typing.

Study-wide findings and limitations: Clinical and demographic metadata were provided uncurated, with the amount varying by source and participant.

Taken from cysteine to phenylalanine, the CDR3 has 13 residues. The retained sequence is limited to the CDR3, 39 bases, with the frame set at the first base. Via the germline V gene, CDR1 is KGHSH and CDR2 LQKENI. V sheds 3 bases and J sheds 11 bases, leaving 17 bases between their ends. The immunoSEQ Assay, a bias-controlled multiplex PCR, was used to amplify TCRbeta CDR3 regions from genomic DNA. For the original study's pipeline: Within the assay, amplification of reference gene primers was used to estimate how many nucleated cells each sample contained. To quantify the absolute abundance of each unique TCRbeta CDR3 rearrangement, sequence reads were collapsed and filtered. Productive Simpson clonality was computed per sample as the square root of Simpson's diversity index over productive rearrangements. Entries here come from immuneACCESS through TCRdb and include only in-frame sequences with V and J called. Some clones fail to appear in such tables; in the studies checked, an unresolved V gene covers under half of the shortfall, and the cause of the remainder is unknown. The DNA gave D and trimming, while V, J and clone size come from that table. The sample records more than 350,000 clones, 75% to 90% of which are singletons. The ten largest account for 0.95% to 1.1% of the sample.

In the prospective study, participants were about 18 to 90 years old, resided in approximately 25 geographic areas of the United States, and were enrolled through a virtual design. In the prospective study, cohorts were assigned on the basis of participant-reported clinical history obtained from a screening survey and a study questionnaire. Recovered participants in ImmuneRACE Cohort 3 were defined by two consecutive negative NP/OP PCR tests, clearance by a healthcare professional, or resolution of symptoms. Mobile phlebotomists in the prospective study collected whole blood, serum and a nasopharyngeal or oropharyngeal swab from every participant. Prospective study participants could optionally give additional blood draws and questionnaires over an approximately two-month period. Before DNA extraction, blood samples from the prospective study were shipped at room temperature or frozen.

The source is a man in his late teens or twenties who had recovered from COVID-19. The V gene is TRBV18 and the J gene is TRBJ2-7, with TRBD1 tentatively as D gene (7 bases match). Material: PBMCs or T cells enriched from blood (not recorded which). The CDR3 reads CASSPTPQGGKYF. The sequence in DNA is TGTGCCAGCTCACCCACCCCGCAGGGGGGAAAGTACTTC.